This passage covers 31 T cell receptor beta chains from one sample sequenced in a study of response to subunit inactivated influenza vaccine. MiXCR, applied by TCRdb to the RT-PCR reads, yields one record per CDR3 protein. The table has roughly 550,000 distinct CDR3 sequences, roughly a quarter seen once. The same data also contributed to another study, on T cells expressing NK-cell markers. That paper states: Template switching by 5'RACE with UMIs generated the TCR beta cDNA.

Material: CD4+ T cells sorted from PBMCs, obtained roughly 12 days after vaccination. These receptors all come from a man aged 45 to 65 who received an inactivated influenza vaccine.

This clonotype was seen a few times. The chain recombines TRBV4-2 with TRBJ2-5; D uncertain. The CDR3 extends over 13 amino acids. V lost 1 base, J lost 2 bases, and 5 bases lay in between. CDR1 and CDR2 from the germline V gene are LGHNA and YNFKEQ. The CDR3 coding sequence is TGTGCCAGCAGCCAAGTCACTCAAGAGACCCAGTACTTC. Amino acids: CASSQVTQETQYF.

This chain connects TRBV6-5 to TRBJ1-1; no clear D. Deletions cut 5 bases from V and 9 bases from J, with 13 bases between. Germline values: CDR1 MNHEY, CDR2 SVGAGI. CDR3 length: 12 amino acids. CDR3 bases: TGTGCCAGCAGTACATCGAAAGAGCAAGCTTTCTTT. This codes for CASSTSKEQAFF.

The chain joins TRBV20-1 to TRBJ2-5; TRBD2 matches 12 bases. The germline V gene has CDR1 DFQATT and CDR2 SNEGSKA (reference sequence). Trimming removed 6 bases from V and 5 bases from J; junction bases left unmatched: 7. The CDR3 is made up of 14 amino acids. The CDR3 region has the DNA TGCAGTGCCTGGACTAGCGGGAAACCGGAGACCCAGTACTTC. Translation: CSAWTSGKPETQYF.

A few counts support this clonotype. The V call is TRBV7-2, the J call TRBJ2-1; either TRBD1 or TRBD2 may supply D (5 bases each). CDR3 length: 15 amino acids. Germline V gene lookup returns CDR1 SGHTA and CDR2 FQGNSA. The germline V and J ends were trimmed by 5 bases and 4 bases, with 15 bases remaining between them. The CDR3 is CASSKGPQKYNEQFF. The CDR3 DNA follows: TGTGCCAGCAGCAAGGGACCGCAAAAGTACAATGAGCAGTTCTTC.

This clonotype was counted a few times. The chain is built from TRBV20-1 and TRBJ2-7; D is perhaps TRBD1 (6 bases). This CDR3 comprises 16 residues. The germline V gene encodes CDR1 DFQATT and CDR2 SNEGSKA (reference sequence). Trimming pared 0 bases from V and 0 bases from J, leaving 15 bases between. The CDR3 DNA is TGCAGTGCTAGAGATCTCGGACAGCCCTCCTCCTACGAGCAGTACTTC. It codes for CSARDLGQPSSYEQYF.

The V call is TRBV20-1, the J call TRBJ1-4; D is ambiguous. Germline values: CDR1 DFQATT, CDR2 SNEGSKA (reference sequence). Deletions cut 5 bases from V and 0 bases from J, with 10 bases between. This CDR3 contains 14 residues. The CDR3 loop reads CSAHQESTNEKLFF. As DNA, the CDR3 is TGCAGTGCTCATCAAGAATCAACTAATGAAAAACTGTTTTTT.

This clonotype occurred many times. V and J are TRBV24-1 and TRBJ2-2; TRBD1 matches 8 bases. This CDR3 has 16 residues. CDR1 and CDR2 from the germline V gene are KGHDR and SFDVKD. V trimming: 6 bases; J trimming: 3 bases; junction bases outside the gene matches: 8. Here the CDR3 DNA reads TGTGCCACCAGTAATTCCTGGACAGGGTACACCGGGGAGCTGTTTTTT. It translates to CATSNSWTGYTGELFF.

The CDR3 DNA reads as TGCGCCAGCAGCTTGGGTACTAGCGGGACTACGAACACCGGGGAGCTGTTTTTT. It encodes CASSLGTSGTTNTGELFF. The chain employs TRBV5-1 and TRBJ2-2; 10 nucleotides match TRBD2. The CDR3 spans 18 residues. After removal of 0 bases from V and 0 bases from J, the junction contained 5 bases not matched to a gene. Germline loops: CDR1 SGHRS, CDR2 YFSETQ.

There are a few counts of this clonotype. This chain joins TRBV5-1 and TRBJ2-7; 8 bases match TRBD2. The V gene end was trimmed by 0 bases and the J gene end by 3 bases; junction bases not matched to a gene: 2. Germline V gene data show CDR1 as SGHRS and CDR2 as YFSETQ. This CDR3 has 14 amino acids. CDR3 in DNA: TGCGCCAGCAGCTTGGCACTAGCGGACTACGAGCAGTACTTC. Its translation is CASSLALADYEQYF.

The CDR3, as DNA: TGTGCCAGCAGTCGAGGGACAGGGGTGATCTACGAGCAGTACTTC. This translates into CASSRGTGVIYEQYF. The genes are TRBV12-3 or TRBV12-4 and TRBJ2-7; TRBD1 matches 10 bases. This CDR3 is 15 amino acids long. The trim removed 5 bases at V and 3 bases at J, leaving 7 bases unmatched.

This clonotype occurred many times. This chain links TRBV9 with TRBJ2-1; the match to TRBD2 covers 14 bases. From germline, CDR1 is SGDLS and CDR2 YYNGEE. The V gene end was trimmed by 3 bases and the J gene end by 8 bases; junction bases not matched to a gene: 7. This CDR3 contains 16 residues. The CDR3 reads CASSAGTSGSSYEQFF. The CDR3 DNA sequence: TGTGCCAGCAGCGCCGGGACTAGCGGGAGTTCGTATGAGCAGTTCTTC.

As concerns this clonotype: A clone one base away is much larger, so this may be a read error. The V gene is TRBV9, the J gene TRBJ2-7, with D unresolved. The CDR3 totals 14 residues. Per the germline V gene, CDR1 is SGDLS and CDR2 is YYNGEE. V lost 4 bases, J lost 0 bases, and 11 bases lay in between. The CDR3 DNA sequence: TGTGCCAGCAGCACCCCACCGCACTCCTACGAGCAGTACTTC. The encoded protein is CASSTPPHSYEQYF.

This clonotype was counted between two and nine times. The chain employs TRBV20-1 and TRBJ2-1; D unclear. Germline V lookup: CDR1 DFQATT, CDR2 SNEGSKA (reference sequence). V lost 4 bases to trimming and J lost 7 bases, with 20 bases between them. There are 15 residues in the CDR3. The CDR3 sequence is CSATPGGGFWNEQFF. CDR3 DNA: TGCAGTGCTACTCCAGGCGGTGGTTTCTGGAATGAGCAGTTCTTC.

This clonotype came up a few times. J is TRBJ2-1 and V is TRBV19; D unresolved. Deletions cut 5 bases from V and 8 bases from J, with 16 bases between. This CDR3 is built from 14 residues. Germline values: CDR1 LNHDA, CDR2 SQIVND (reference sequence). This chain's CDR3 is CASSPVLAAYEQFF. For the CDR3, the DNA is TGTGCCAGTAGTCCCGTATTAGCTGCCTATGAGCAGTTCTTC.

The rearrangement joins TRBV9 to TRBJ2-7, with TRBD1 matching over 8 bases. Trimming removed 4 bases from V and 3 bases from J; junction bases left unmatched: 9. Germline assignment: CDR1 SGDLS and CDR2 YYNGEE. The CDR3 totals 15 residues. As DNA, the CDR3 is TGTGCCAGCAGCCGTACCGGGACAGGAATCTACGAGCAGTACTTC. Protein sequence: CASSRTGTGIYEQYF.

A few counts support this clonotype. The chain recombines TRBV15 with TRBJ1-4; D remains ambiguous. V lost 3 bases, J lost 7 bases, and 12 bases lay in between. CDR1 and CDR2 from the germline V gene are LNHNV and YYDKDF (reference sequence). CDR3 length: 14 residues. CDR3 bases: TGTGCCACCAGCAGGCCTACCGAGGTTGAAAAACTGTTTTTT. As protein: CATSRPTEVEKLFF.

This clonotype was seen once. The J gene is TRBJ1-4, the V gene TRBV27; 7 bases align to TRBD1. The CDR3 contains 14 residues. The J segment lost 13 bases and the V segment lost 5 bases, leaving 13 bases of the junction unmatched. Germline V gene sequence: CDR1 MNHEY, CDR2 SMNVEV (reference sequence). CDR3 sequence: CASSTRDSPSRLFF. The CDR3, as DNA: TGTGCCAGCAGTACACGGGACAGCCCATCGAGACTGTTTTTT.

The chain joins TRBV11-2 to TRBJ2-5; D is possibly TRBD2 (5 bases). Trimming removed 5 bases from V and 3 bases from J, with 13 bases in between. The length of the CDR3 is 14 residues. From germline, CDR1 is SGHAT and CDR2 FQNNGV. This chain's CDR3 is CASSPRGRKETQYF. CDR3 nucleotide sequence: TGTGCCAGCAGCCCTCGGGGAAGGAAAGAGACCCAGTACTTC.

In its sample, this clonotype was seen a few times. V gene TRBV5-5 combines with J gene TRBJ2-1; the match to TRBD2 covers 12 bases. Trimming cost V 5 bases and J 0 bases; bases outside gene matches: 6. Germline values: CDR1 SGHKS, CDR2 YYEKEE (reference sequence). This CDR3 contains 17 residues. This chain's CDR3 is CASRLAGGSSSYNEQFF. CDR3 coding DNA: TGTGCCAGCAGGCTAGCGGGGGGGTCATCCTCCTACAATGAGCAGTTCTTC.

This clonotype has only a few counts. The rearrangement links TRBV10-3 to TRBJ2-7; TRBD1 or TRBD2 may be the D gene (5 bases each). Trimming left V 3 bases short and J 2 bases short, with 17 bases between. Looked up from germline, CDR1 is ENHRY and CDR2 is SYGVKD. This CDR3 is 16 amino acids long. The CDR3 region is CAISDGAVRGTYEQYF. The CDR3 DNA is TGTGCCATCAGTGATGGGGCAGTGAGGGGAACCTACGAGCAGTACTTC.

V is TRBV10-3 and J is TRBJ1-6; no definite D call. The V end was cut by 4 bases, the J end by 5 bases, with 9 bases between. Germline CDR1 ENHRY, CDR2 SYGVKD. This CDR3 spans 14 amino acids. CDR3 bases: TGTGCCATCAGTGCGAAATTACATAATTCACCCCTCCACTTT. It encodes CAISAKLHNSPLHF.

This CDR3 is CSAREDSGRGEQFF. CDR3 nucleotides: TGCAGTGCTAGAGAGGATAGCGGGAGAGGTGAGCAGTTCTTC. This sequence joins TRBV20-1 and TRBJ2-1, with TRBD2 matching 9 bases. The CDR3 loop spans 14 amino acids. Germline V CDR1 and CDR2: DFQATT, SNEGSKA (reference sequence). V dropped 0 bases and J dropped 9; count of bases not matched to a gene: 6.

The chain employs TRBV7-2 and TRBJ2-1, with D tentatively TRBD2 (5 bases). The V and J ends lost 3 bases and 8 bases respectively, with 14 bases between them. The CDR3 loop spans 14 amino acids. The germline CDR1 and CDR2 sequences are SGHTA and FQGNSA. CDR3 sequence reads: CASSFRRAGDEQFF. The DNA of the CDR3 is TGTGCCAGCAGCTTCAGGCGGGCAGGCGATGAGCAGTTCTTC.

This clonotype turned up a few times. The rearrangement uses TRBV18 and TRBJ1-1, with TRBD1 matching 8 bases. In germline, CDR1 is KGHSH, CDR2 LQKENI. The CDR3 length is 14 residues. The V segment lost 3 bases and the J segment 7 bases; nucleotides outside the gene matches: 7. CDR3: CASSPPRDRIEAFF. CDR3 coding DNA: TGTGCCAGCTCACCGCCGAGGGACAGGATTGAAGCTTTCTTT. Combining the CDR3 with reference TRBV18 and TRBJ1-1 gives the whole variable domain NAGVMQNPRHLVRRRGQEARLRCSPMKGHSHVYWYRQLPEEGLKFMVYLQKENIIDESGMPKERFSAEFPKEGPSILRIQQVVRGDSAAYFCASSPPRDRIEAFFGQGTRLTVV.

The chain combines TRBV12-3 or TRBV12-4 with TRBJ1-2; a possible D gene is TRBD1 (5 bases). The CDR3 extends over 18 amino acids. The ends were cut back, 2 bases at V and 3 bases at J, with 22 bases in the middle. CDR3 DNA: TGTGCCAGCAGTTTATGGGAGACCGGGACGATGGAAGACTATGGCTACACCTTC. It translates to CASSLWETGTMEDYGYTF.

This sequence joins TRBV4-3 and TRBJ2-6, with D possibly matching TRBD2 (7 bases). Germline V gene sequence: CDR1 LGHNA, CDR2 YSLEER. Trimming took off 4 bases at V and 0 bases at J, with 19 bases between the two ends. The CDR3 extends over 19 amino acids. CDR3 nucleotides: TGCGCCAGCAGCCTGTTGTCCGGGGGGCCGAGCTCTGGGGCCAACGTCCTGACTTTC. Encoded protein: CASSLLSGGPSSGANVLTF.

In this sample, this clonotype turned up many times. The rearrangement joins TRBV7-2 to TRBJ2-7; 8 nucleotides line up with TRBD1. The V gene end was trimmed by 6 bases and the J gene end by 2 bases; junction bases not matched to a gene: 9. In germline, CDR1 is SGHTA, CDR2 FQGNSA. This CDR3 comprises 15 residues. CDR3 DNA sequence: TGTGCCAGCAGTTTGGCCGGGACAGGAACCTACGAGCAGTACTTC. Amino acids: CASSLAGTGTYEQYF.

The CDR3 sequence is CASSISGATQETQYF. For the CDR3, the DNA is TGTGCCAGCAGCATCTCAGGGGCAACACAAGAGACCCAGTACTTC. V usage is TRBV5-4 and J usage is TRBJ2-5; D might be TRBD1 (6 bases). Germline CDR1 SGHNT, CDR2 YYREEE (reference sequence). V lost 4 bases and J 2 bases, leaving 15 bases between the germline ends. The CDR3 has 15 amino acids. The entire variable domain, with the rest obtained from reference TRBV5-4 and TRBJ2-5, is as follows: ETGVTQSPTHLIKTRGQQVTLRCSSQSGHNTVSWYQQALGQGPQFIFQYYREEENGRGNFPPRFSGLQFPNYSSELNVNALELDDSALYLCASSISGATQETQYFGPGTRLLVL.

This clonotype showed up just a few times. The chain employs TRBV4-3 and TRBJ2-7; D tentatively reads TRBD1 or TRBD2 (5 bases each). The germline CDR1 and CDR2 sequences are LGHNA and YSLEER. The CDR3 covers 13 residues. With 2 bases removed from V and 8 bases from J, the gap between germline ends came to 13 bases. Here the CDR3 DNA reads TGCGCCAGCAGCCAACAGGGTAGCGACAAGCAGTACTTC. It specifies CASSQQGSDKQYF.

CDR3 nucleotides: TGTGCCAGCACCCCCTTTGCGCAGGGGAACACTGAAGCTTTCTTT. It yields the protein CASTPFAQGNTEAFF. The rearrangement joins TRBV7-2 to TRBJ1-1, with D possibly matching TRBD1 (5 bases). The CDR3 length is 15 residues. Germline CDR1 reads SGHTA; CDR2 reads FQGNSA. Trimming pared 7 bases from V and 1 base from J, leaving 16 bases between.

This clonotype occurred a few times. CDR3 sequence reads: CASSQTDWGWTDTQYF. The CDR3 nucleotides read TGCGCCAGCAGCCAAACCGACTGGGGGTGGACAGATACGCAGTATTTT. J is TRBJ2-3 and V is TRBV4-1; D possibly matches TRBD1 or TRBD2 (5 bases each). The germline CDR1 and CDR2 sequences are MGHRA and YSYEKL. This CDR3 has 16 amino acids. Trimming took 2 bases from V and 3 from J, leaving 15 bases between them.